This TCR beta chain emerged from a study of cytotoxic CD8 clonotypes in ibrutinib-treated CLL. On this clone itself: What it binds is not known.

With 7 bases clipped from V and 5 bases from J, the junction kept 2 bases outside the gene matches. The CDR3 contains 12 residues. Per the germline V gene, CDR1 is MDHEN and CDR2 is SYDVKM. Genomic DNA in a quantity of about 2.1 micrograms was derived from cryopreserved PBMCs for TCR beta libraries. Study conclusions and caveats: T-cell clonality at baseline went above that of age-matched healthy donors and rose and fell with circulating CD8+ T-cell counts. Clonality increased with ibrutinib response but returned toward baseline at progression.

Sequencing was performed with immunoSEQ multiplex PCR; in TCRdb, only in-frame clones are kept and a portion is missing. This table holds about 200,000 clones, nearly 80% found once. This receptor was obtained from a human donor with chronic lymphocytic leukemia. V and J are TRBV28 and TRBJ2-7, with TRBD2 identical over 10 bases. Source: PBMCs, taken after 12 months of ibrutinib treatment. The DNA for the CDR3 is TGTGCCAGCAAAGCGGGAGGGGACGAGCAGTACTTC. It specifies CASKAGGDEQYF. Supplemented by reference TRBV28 and TRBJ2-7, the full variable domain reads DVKVTQSSRYLVKRTGEKVFLECVQDMDHENMFWYRQDPGLGLRLIYFSYDVKMKEKGDIPEGYSVSREKKERFSLILESASTNQTSMYLCASKAGGDEQYFGPGTRLTVT.